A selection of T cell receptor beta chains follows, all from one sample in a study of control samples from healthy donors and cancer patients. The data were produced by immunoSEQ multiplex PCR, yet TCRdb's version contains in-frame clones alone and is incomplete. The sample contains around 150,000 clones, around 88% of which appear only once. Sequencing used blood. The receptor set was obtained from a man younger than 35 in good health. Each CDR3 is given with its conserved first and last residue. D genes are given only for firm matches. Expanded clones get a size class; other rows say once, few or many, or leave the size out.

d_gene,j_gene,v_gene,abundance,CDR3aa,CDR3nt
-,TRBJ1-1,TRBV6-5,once,CASRGRARGSEAFF,TGTGCCAGCCGGGGGAGGGCGCGCGGTTCTGAAGCTTTCTTT
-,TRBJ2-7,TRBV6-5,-,CASSYGTGGYEQYF,TGTGCCAGCAGTTATGGGACCGGGGGTTACGAGCAGTACTTC
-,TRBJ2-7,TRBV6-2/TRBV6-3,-,CASSVPGHRSEQYF,TGTGCCAGCAGTGTTCCGGGCCATCGCTCGGAGCAGTACTTC
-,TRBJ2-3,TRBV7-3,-,CASSDGVTADTQYF,TGTGCCAGCAGCGACGGGGTTACGGCAGATACGCAGTATTTT
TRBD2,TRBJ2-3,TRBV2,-,CASGRLAGSPSTDTQYF,TGTGCCAGCGGGAGACTAGCGGGGTCCCCTAGCACAGATACGCAGTATTTT
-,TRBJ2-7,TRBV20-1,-,CSASLSASYEQYF,TGCAGTGCTAGTTTGTCAGCCTCCTACGAGCAGTACTTC
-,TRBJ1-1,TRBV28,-,CAGGDPPLNTEAFF,TGTGCCGGCGGGGATCCTCCTTTGAACACTGAAGCTTTCTTT
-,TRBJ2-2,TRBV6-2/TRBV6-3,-,CASSQGRLDTGELFF,TGTGCCAGCAGCCAGGGCCGTCTGGACACCGGGGAGCTGTTTTTT
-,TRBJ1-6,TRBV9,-,CASSPRYSNNSPLHF,TGTGCCAGCAGCCCCCGTTATTCTAACAATTCACCCCTCCACTTT
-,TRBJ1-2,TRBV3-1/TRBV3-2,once,CASSQGVSYGYTF,TGTGCCAGCAGCCAAGGGGTGTCCTATGGCTACACCTTC
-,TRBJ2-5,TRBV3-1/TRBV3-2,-,CASALEKTQYF,TGTGCCAGCGCTCTCGAGAAGACCCAGTACTTC
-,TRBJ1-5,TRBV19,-,CASSMKRGSNQPQHF,TGTGCCAGTAGTATGAAACGAGGGAGCAATCAGCCCCAGCATTTT
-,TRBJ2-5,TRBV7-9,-,CASSHRVETQYF,TGTGCCAGCAGTCACAGGGTAGAGACCCAGTACTTC
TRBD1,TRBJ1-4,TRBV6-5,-,CASSLLGQGWRKLFF,TGTGCCAGCTCTCTCCTTGGACAGGGGTGGCGAAAACTGTTTTTT
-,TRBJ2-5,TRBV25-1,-,CASSGSGQGEEETQYF,TGTGCCAGCAGCGGGTCGGGTCAGGGGGAGGAGGAGACCCAGTACTTC
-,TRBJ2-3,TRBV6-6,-,CASKVTVSTDTQYF,TGTGCCAGCAAGGTAACGGTGAGCACAGATACGCAGTATTTT
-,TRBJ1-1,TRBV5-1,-,CASSFSRDTEAFF,TGCGCCAGCAGCTTTAGTAGGGACACTGAAGCTTTCTTT
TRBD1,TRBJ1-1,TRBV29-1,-,CSVQDTGVNTEAFF,TGCAGCGTTCAAGACACAGGGGTGAACACTGAAGCTTTCTTT
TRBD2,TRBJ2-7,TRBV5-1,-,CASSPVGGYEQYF,TGCGCCAGCAGCCCCGTGGGGGGGTACGAGCAGTACTTC
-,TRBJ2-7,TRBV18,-,CASSPFIDRLDEQYF,TGTGCCAGCTCACCATTCATCGATCGGCTGGACGAGCAGTACTTC
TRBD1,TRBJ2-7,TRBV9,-,CASSPRDRPYEQYF,TGTGCCAGCAGCCCCCGGGACAGGCCCTACGAGCAGTACTTC
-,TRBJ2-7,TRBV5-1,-,CASSLVLDYEQYF,TGCGCCAGCAGCTTGGTATTGGACTACGAGCAGTACTTC
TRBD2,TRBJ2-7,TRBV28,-,CASRNSGGAYEQYF,TGTGCCAGCAGGAATAGCGGGGGGGCCTACGAGCAGTACTTC
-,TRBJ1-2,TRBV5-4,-,CASSGEVGGYTF,TGTGCCAGCAGCGGGGAGGTCGGCGGCTACACCTTC
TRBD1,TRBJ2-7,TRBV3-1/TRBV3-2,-,CASSHTPGQVSYEQYF,TGTGCCAGCAGCCACACACCCGGACAGGTTTCCTACGAGCAGTACTTC
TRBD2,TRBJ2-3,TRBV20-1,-,CSALGGDTQYF,TGCAGTGCCTTGGGAGGGGATACGCAGTATTTT
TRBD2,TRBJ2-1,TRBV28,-,CASSPPGLVSHEQFF,TGTGCCAGCAGTCCCCCGGGACTAGTCTCCCATGAGCAGTTCTTC
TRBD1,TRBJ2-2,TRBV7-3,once,CASSGSSTGSGELFF,TGTGCCAGCAGCGGCTCCTCGACAGGGTCCGGGGAGCTGTTTTTT
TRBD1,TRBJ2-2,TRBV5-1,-,CASSFLGTAGELFF,TGCGCCAGCAGCTTTCTAGGGACAGCCGGGGAGCTGTTTTTT
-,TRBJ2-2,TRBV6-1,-,CASSEGSLTGELFF,TGTGCCAGCAGTGAGGGGAGTTTGACCGGGGAGCTGTTTTTT
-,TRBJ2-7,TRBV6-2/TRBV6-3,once,CASSYSQAGGSYEQYF,TGTGCCAGCAGTTATAGTCAGGCTGGGGGCTCCTACGAGCAGTACTTC
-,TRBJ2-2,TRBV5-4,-,CASSSQAMIDTGELFF,TGTGCCAGCAGCTCGCAAGCTATGATAGACACCGGGGAGCTGTTTTTT
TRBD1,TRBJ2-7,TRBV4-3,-,CASSQGRTGGTYEQYF,TGCGCCAGCAGCCAAGGACGGACAGGGGGGACCTACGAGCAGTACTTC
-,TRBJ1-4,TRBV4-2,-,CASSQESANEKLFF,TGTGCCAGCAGCCAAGAATCAGCTAATGAAAAACTGTTTTTT
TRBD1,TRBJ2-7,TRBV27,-,CASSFFPGQGDYEQYF,TGTGCCAGCAGTTTTTTCCCGGGACAGGGGGACTACGAGCAGTACTTC
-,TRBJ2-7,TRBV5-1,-,CASSLVFGAEQYF,TGCGCCAGCAGCTTGGTGTTCGGGGCCGAGCAGTACTTC
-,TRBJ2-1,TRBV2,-,CASSRDDLRDEQFF,TGTGCCAGCAGTCGGGACGATCTACGGGATGAGCAGTTCTTC
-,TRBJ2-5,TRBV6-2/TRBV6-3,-,CASSYRVGETQYF,TGTGCCAGCAGTTATAGGGTGGGAGAGACCCAGTACTTC
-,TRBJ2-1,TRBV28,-,CASRDLTYNEQFF,TGTGCCAGCCGGGACTTAACCTACAATGAGCAGTTCTTC
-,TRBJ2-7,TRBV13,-,CASSLGSGLSLRQYF,TGTGCCAGCAGCTTAGGGTCAGGGCTATCCCTACGGCAGTACTTC
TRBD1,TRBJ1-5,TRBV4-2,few,CASSPLPGQENQPQHF,TGTGCCAGCAGCCCGCTCCCGGGACAGGAGAATCAGCCCCAGCATTTT
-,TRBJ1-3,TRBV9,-,CASSTGQGSNTIYF,TGTGCCAGCAGCACGGGGCAGGGGAGTAACACCATATATTTT